The clone carrying this T cell receptor (beta chain) was recorded at least ten times. Its specificity is not known. TCRdb re-called the 5' RACE reads through MiXCR, storing one row per CDR3 protein. The table shows 8,900 or so distinct CDR3 sequences, with 8.7% occurring only once. Time point denoted: sample taken at primary tumor resection. Samples were donated by 72 untreated early-stage non-small cell lung cancer patients. This sample was taken from a study of spatial heterogeneity in lung cancer. Study conclusions and caveats: Estimated coverage of tumor T cells was roughly 7% for alpha and about 13% for beta chains. Expanded intratumoral alpha and beta TCR counts tracked tumor mutation counts.

V lost 4 bases and J lost 0, with 10 bases in between. The CDR3 sequence is 14 residues long. CDR1 and CDR2 (germline): SGHVS, FQNEAQ. The sequencing used lung tumor tissue, collected at surgery. The receptor was derived from a female donor with early-stage non-small cell lung cancer. The V and J genes are TRBV7-8 and TRBJ2-7, with a possible D match to TRBD1 (5 bases). Here the CDR3 reads CASSSFDSSYEQYF. The CDR3 DNA reads as TGTGCCAGCAGCTCCTTCGACAGCTCCTACGAGCAGTACTTC.